The clone carrying this T cell receptor beta chain was observed once. Its antigen is still unknown. In germline, CDR1 is SGHTA, CDR2 FQGNSA. Trimming shortened V by 7 bases and J by 1 base, and 19 bases separated the two germline ends. This CDR3 is 16 amino acids long. The PCR ran on 60 Vbeta and 13 Jbeta primers. Clones were sequenced by immunoSEQ multiplex PCR, and TCRdb holds only the in-frame ones, with some missing. The sample holds 150,000 or so clones, 80% seen once. The data were obtained in a study of cytomegalovirus exposure and HLA in healthy donors. Study outcomes and limitations: Later on, an analysis showed TCR association rates differing by HLA locus, with DRB1 the most and HLA-C the fewest. HLA alleles were associated with around 17,000 TCR beta sequences in a later analysis at 0.05 false discovery rate.

The sequenced sample consisted of PBMCs. The rearrangement joins TRBV7-2 to TRBJ1-1; D unresolved. This sequence was found in a man between 50 and 59 years old in good health and CMV-seronegative. CDR3 DNA: TGTGCCAGCATCCGGAGCTTGTCTCAAGGGAACACTGAAGCTTTCTTT. This gives the protein CASIRSLSQGNTEAFF. The full variable domain, its missing parts supplied by reference TRBV7-2 and TRBJ1-1, is GAGVSQSPSNKVTEKGKDVELRCDPISGHTALYWYRQSLGQGLEFLIYFQGNSAPDKSGLPSDRFSAERTGGSVSTLTIQRTQQEDSAVYLCASIRSLSQGNTEAFFGQGTRLTVV.